These T cell receptor beta chains were read from a single sample in a study of blood T cell repertoires in COVID-19. Using immunoSEQ multiplex PCR, the repertoire was profiled, and TCRdb retains in-frame clones only, with some absent. The data hold about 60,000 clones, with 75% to 90% observed a single time. Sequencing was done on a sample of peripheral blood. The receptors were sampled from a man between 60 and 75 years old with acute or convalescent COVID-19. The CDR3 runs from the conserved cysteine through the conserved F or W. D genes are given only for firm matches. The size entry is marked missing in some rows and otherwise reads once, few, many or a size class.

j_call: TRBJ2-1
v_call: TRBV9
d_call: TRBD2
clone_size: once
cdr3_aa: CASSDILAGEVYGEQFF
cdr3_nt: TGTGCCAGCAGCGACATACTAGCGGGAGAGGTTTATGGTGAGCAGTTCTTC

j_call: TRBJ2-5
v_call: TRBV11-3
d_call: .
clone_size: .
cdr3_aa: CASSKRSPQETQYF
cdr3_nt: TGTGCCAGCAGTAAGAGGTCACCTCAAGAGACCCAGTACTTC

j_call: TRBJ1-4
v_call: TRBV29-1
d_call: .
clone_size: .
cdr3_aa: CSVADRPGTNEKLFF
cdr3_nt: TGCAGCGTCGCCGACAGACCTGGAACTAATGAAAAACTGTTTTTT

j_call: TRBJ1-1
v_call: TRBV4-1
d_call: TRBD1
clone_size: .
cdr3_aa: CASSPEAGTANTEAFF
cdr3_nt: TGCGCCAGCAGCCCCGAAGCCGGGACAGCGAACACTGAAGCTTTCTTT

j_call: TRBJ1-2
v_call: TRBV12-3/TRBV12-4
d_call: .
clone_size: .
cdr3_aa: CASSSLYGYTF
cdr3_nt: TGTGCCAGCAGTTCCCTCTATGGCTACACCTTC

j_call: TRBJ1-6
v_call: TRBV28
d_call: .
clone_size: .
cdr3_aa: CASRALGTNNSPLHF
cdr3_nt: TGTGCCAGCAGGGCCCTCGGGACAAATAATTCACCCCTCCACTTT

j_call: TRBJ2-1
v_call: TRBV30
d_call: TRBD2
clone_size: .
cdr3_aa: CAGTSAPISYNEQFF
cdr3_nt: TGTGCCGGGACTAGCGCTCCAATTTCCTACAATGAGCAGTTCTTC

j_call: TRBJ1-1
v_call: TRBV11-2
d_call: TRBD1
clone_size: .
cdr3_aa: CASSFGRGGQANTEAFF
cdr3_nt: TGTGCCAGCAGCTTTGGCCGGGGCGGACAGGCGAACACTGAAGCTTTCTTT

j_call: TRBJ1-2
v_call: TRBV15
d_call: .
clone_size: .
cdr3_aa: CATSRMGGYGYTF
cdr3_nt: TGTGCCACCAGCAGAATGGGGGGCTATGGCTACACCTTC

j_call: TRBJ2-7
v_call: TRBV6-1
d_call: .
clone_size: .
cdr3_aa: CASSPFRVESYEQYF
cdr3_nt: TGTGCCAGCAGTCCCTTCAGGGTTGAATCCTACGAGCAGTACTTC

j_call: TRBJ1-5
v_call: TRBV7-2
d_call: .
clone_size: .
cdr3_aa: CASSPSEGRDQPQHF
cdr3_nt: TGTGCCAGCAGCCCCAGTGAAGGGAGGGATCAGCCCCAGCATTTT

j_call: TRBJ1-2
v_call: TRBV12-3/TRBV12-4
d_call: .
clone_size: .
cdr3_aa: CASSFASSGYTF
cdr3_nt: TGTGCCAGCAGTTTCGCGTCCTCTGGCTACACCTTC

j_call: TRBJ2-1
v_call: TRBV5-5
d_call: TRBD2
clone_size: .
cdr3_aa: CASSLEPLAGGGDEQFF
cdr3_nt: TGTGCCAGCAGCTTGGAGCCCCTAGCGGGAGGTGGCGATGAGCAGTTCTTC

j_call: TRBJ2-7
v_call: TRBV7-2
d_call: .
clone_size: .
cdr3_aa: CASSWEGRGRGEQYF
cdr3_nt: TGTGCCAGCAGCTGGGAGGGCAGGGGGCGCGGCGAGCAGTACTTC

j_call: TRBJ1-4
v_call: TRBV5-1
d_call: .
clone_size: .
cdr3_aa: CASSLPGSGEKLFF
cdr3_nt: TGCGCCAGCAGCTTGCCGGGGTCGGGGGAAAAACTGTTTTTT

j_call: TRBJ1-1
v_call: TRBV28
d_call: .
clone_size: .
cdr3_aa: CASSYPGGRVITEAFF
cdr3_nt: TGTGCCAGCAGTTACCCGGGAGGCAGGGTGATCACTGAAGCTTTCTTT

j_call: TRBJ2-3
v_call: TRBV7-9
d_call: .
clone_size: once
cdr3_aa: CASSLQGVSDTQYF
cdr3_nt: TGTGCCAGCAGCCTACAGGGTGTGTCAGATACGCAGTATTTT

j_call: TRBJ2-1
v_call: TRBV4-1
d_call: .
clone_size: .
cdr3_aa: CASSPTRAPSGLPNEQFF
cdr3_nt: TGCGCCAGCAGCCCGACTAGGGCGCCGAGCGGACTTCCCAATGAGCAGTTCTTC

j_call: TRBJ1-6
v_call: TRBV9
d_call: .
clone_size: .
cdr3_aa: CASSAEVGTHSPLHF
cdr3_nt: TGTGCCAGCAGCGCAGAGGTAGGGACTCATTCACCCCTCCACTTT

j_call: TRBJ2-3
v_call: TRBV5-1
d_call: .
clone_size: .
cdr3_aa: CASSLEGTGDTQYF
cdr3_nt: TGCGCCAGCAGCTTGGAGGGGACTGGAGATACGCAGTATTTT

j_call: TRBJ2-1
v_call: TRBV7-9
d_call: TRBD1
clone_size: .
cdr3_aa: CASSPDRGFVDEQFF
cdr3_nt: TGTGCCAGCAGCCCAGACAGGGGGTTCGTCGATGAGCAGTTCTTC

j_call: TRBJ2-3
v_call: TRBV28
d_call: .
clone_size: .
cdr3_aa: CASIGLWTDQRTDTQYF
cdr3_nt: TGTGCCAGCATCGGCCTATGGACAGATCAACGCACAGATACGCAGTATTTT

j_call: TRBJ1-3
v_call: TRBV9
d_call: .
clone_size: .
cdr3_aa: CASSVDLGSDFLSGNTIYF
cdr3_nt: TGTGCCAGCAGCGTAGACCTAGGCTCCGATTTTCTCTCTGGAAACACCATATATTTT

j_call: TRBJ1-5
v_call: TRBV4-2
d_call: TRBD1
clone_size: .
cdr3_aa: CASSQRQGGNQPQHF
cdr3_nt: TGTGCCAGCAGCCAGAGACAGGGTGGCAATCAGCCCCAGCATTTT

j_call: TRBJ2-7
v_call: TRBV3-1/TRBV3-2
d_call: .
clone_size: .
cdr3_aa: CASSQPGRGNQYEQYF
cdr3_nt: TGTGCCAGCAGCCAACCAGGACGAGGGAACCAATACGAGCAGTACTTC

j_call: TRBJ1-2
v_call: TRBV28
d_call: .
clone_size: .
cdr3_aa: CASSLGGQFNYGYTF
cdr3_nt: TGTGCCAGCAGTTTAGGTGGACAGTTTAACTATGGCTACACCTTC

j_call: TRBJ2-3
v_call: TRBV9
d_call: TRBD2
clone_size: .
cdr3_aa: CASSEASGTSTDTQYF
cdr3_nt: TGTGCCAGCAGCGAAGCTAGCGGGACTAGCACAGATACGCAGTATTTT

j_call: TRBJ2-1
v_call: TRBV10-3
d_call: .
clone_size: .
cdr3_aa: CAISKTSSEQFF
cdr3_nt: TGTGCCATCAGTAAAACTTCTTCAGAGCAGTTCTTC

j_call: TRBJ1-5
v_call: TRBV6-2/TRBV6-3
d_call: TRBD1
clone_size: once
cdr3_aa: CASSYYRSLGQGNQPQHF
cdr3_nt: TGTGCCAGCAGTTACTATAGGTCTTTGGGACAGGGCAATCAGCCCCAGCATTTT

j_call: TRBJ2-2
v_call: TRBV24-1
d_call: TRBD2
clone_size: once
cdr3_aa: CATSGREGANTGELFF
cdr3_nt: TGTGCCACCAGTGGGCGGGAGGGGGCGAACACCGGGGAGCTGTTTTTT

j_call: TRBJ2-1
v_call: TRBV4-2
d_call: TRBD2
clone_size: .
cdr3_aa: CASSQVGTSGGGQFF
cdr3_nt: TGTGCCAGCAGCCAAGTAGGGACTAGCGGGGGCGGGCAGTTCTTC

j_call: TRBJ2-3
v_call: TRBV5-6
d_call: TRBD2
clone_size: many
cdr3_aa: CASSSAGTSGRVTDTQYF
cdr3_nt: TGTGCCAGCAGCTCCGCCGGGACTAGCGGGAGAGTGACAGATACGCAGTATTTT

j_call: TRBJ1-1
v_call: TRBV6-4
d_call: .
clone_size: .
cdr3_aa: CASRTLAGQNTEAFF
cdr3_nt: TGTGCCAGCAGAACGCTGGCAGGTCAGAACACTGAAGCTTTCTTT

j_call: TRBJ2-7
v_call: TRBV10-3
d_call: .
clone_size: .
cdr3_aa: CAIRDGIYEQYF
cdr3_nt: TGTGCCATCAGGGACGGGATCTACGAGCAGTACTTC

j_call: TRBJ1-5
v_call: TRBV3-1/TRBV3-2
d_call: TRBD1
clone_size: few
cdr3_aa: CASSQEEQGGQPQHF
cdr3_nt: TGTGCCAGCAGCCAAGAAGAGCAGGGGGGTCAGCCCCAGCATTTT

j_call: TRBJ2-1
v_call: TRBV3-1/TRBV3-2
d_call: .
clone_size: .
cdr3_aa: CASSPRDWSSYNEQFF
cdr3_nt: TGTGCCAGCAGCCCACGGGACTGGAGCTCCTACAATGAGCAGTTCTTC

j_call: TRBJ1-2
v_call: TRBV14
d_call: .
clone_size: .
cdr3_aa: CASSQESSYYGYTF
cdr3_nt: TGTGCCAGCAGCCAAGAGAGCTCCTACTATGGCTACACCTTC

j_call: TRBJ2-2
v_call: TRBV3-1/TRBV3-2
d_call: .
clone_size: .
cdr3_aa: CASSPGLRVGELFF
cdr3_nt: TGTGCCAGCAGCCCGGGACTTCGGGTCGGGGAGCTGTTTTTT